This T cell receptor beta chain was documented in a study of beta chain features in type 1 diabetes. Study details: Sorted cells from all samples, numbering roughly 100,000,000, were examined.

Expressed TCRB transcripts were sequenced because the entire RNA isolate underwent reverse transcription. Some clones are missing from TCRdb's copy, which holds only in-frame ones; the method was immunoSEQ multiplex PCR. Here the sample spans 680,000 or so clones, roughly a sixth being singletons. This clone turned up a few times. By way of CD45RO/CCR7/CD25/CD127/CD95/CD27, the CD4+ regulatory, stem cell-like memory, central memory and naive cells were sorted. Germline V gene lookup returns CDR1 ENHRY and CDR2 SYGVKD. V was clipped by 8 bases and J by 9 bases; unmatched bases: 9. The CDR3 covers 13 residues.

The chain recombines TRBV10-3 with TRBJ2-1; 8 bases fit TRBD1. This clonotype originated in a man aged 18 to 30 in good health. Input material: naive CD4+ T cells from blood. The CDR3 DNA follows: TGTGCCATCGCCCGGGACAGGAGCGGTGAGCAGTTCTTC. It codes for CAIARDRSGEQFF.